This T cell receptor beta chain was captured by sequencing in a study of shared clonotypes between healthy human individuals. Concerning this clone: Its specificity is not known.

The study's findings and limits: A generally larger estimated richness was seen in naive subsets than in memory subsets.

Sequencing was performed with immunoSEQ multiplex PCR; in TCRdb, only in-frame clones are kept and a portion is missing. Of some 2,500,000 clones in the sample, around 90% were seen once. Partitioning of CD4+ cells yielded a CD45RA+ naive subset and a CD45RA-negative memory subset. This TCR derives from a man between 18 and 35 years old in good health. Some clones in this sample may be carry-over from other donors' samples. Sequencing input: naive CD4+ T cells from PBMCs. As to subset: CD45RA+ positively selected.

CDR3 residues: CASLLLAENYNEQFF. The CDR3 nucleotides read TGTGCCTCTTTACTACTAGCGGAAAACTACAATGAGCAGTTCTTC. The chain recombines TRBV30 with TRBJ2-1; TRBD2 matches at 8 bases. Germline V gene lookup returns CDR1 GTSNPN and CDR2 SVGIG (reference sequence). J gave up 3 bases and V 7 bases, and 11 bases lay outside the gene matches. The CDR3 has 15 residues.